These 26 T cell receptor beta chains came from one sample sequenced in a study of blood T cells in healthy people across ages (dated by TCRdb to about 2015). Library prep was done by 5' RACE. The reads were generated on an Illumina HiSeq 2500. A second PCR of roughly 6 to 11 cycles was run with a J-beta primer mix and a sample-barcoded 5' primer. TCRdb reprocessed the public reads (quality trimming at Q25 with fastp, clone calling with MiXCR) and kept in-frame beta chains. When rows share a CDR3 protein, they turn into one entry using the most common DNA and genes. The sample has approximately 690,000 distinct CDR3 sequences on record, around 38% of them singletons. The ten largest clones add up to 25% to 35% of the sample. Sequencing was carried out using blood. These TCRs come from a man older than 75 in good health.

V and J are TRBV18 and TRBJ1-1, with 9 bases lining up with TRBD1. Germline V gene data show CDR1 as KGHSH and CDR2 as LQKENI. CDR3 length: 17 residues. Trimming cost V 6 bases and J 5 bases; bases outside gene matches: 16. The CDR3 DNA reads TGTGCCAGCTCTGCATCTTGGGAACAGGGGGCTAATACTGAAGCTTTCTTT. It is translated as CASSASWEQGANTEAFF.

The gene calls are TRBV4-1 and TRBJ2-4, with 7 positions matching TRBD1. TRBJ2-7 explains the end of the DNA better; the J call may be wrong. CDR3 length: 14 residues. Germline assignment: CDR1 MGHRA and CDR2 YSYEKL. This CDR3 reads CASSQPQGVGEQYF. CDR3 DNA sequence: TGCGCCAGCAGCCAACCTCAGGGGGTGGGCGAGCAGTACTTC.

This clonotype appeared many times. This sequence joins TRBV5-1 and TRBJ2-7; 9 bases agree with TRBD1. The V gene's germline CDR1 is SGHRS and CDR2 YFSETQ. Trimming at V came to 2 bases and at J to 5 bases, leaving 5 bases not matched to a gene. The CDR3 totals 14 residues. In DNA form, the CDR3 reads TGCGCCAGCAGCTTAACAGGGGGCCACCACGAGCAGTACTTC. Translated, it gives CASSLTGGHHEQYF.

This rearrangement joins TRBV20-1 to TRBJ2-1; 8 bases fit TRBD1. Matching the DNA end better, TRBJ2-7 makes the J call doubtful. Germline CDR1 is DFQATT and CDR2 is SNEGSKA (reference sequence). The CDR3 has 13 amino acids. CDR3 loop: CSARVTGVGEQYF. CDR3 in DNA: TGCAGTGCTAGAGTGACAGGGGTAGGCGAGCAGTACTTC.

The rearrangement joins TRBV2 to TRBJ2-3; D is uncertain. CDR1 and CDR2 (germline): SNHLY, FYNNEI. This CDR3 comprises 19 residues. Trimming pared 2 bases from V and 4 bases from J, leaving 25 bases between. In DNA, the CDR3 is TGTGCCAGCAGTGAATTAGGCGTTAAGATCACCCCGCAGGCAGATACGCAGTATTTT. It yields the protein CASSELGVKITPQADTQYF.

The gene calls are TRBV7-2 and TRBJ2-5; 8 bases are a match to TRBD2. The J call may be faulty, since TRBJ2-7 better matches the DNA end. Germline CDR1 is SGHTA and CDR2 is FQGNSA. CDR3 length: 15 residues. Written as DNA, the CDR3 is TGTGCCAGCTCCCCCCGGTTTGGCGGGAGGTACGAGCAGTACTTC. This sequence encodes CASSPRFGGRYEQYF.

V usage is TRBV20-1 and J usage is TRBJ2-3; 9 bases are shared with TRBD2. This CDR3 comprises 16 residues. Germline loops: CDR1 DFQATT, CDR2 SNEGSKA (reference sequence). The V gene end was trimmed by 3 bases and the J gene end by 4 bases; junction bases not matched to a gene: 11. The CDR3: CSASDLAGASADTQYF. CDR3 nucleotide sequence: TGCAGTGCTAGCGATTTAGCGGGGGCGTCCGCAGATACGCAGTATTTT.

This clonotype showed up just once. Lacking the conserved final phenylalanine or tryptophan, this CDR3 likely reflects a read error. The CDR3 sequence is CAWKNWTSAGTQYS. The CDR3 region has the DNA TGTGCCTGGAAAAATTGGACTTCAGCTGGGACCCAGTACTCC. This sequence joins TRBV30 and TRBJ2-7; D is perhaps TRBD2 (5 bases). TRBJ2-5 matches the DNA end more closely, so the J call is doubtful. CDR3 length: 14 residues. Germline CDR1 and CDR2: GTSNPN and SVGIG (reference sequence).

This clonotype came up a few times. The chain combines TRBV29-1 with TRBJ1-2, with unresolved D. V was pared by 8 bases and J by 1 base, with 8 bases between. CDR1 is SQVTM, CDR2 ANQGSEA, per germline. The length of the CDR3 is 11 residues. The CDR3 region is CSLDGNYGYTF. The CDR3, as DNA: TGCAGCTTGGACGGTAACTATGGCTACACCTTC.

This clonotype was counted a single time. This chain joins TRBV28 and TRBJ2-2; D gene unclear. CDR3 size: 13 residues. Germline-derived CDR1 and CDR2 are MDHEN and SYDVKM. V was cut by 8 bases and J by 5 bases, with 12 bases left in between. The CDR3 sequence: CASPSATTGELFF. The CDR3 DNA follows: TGTGCCAGCCCCTCGGCAACTACCGGGGAGCTGTTTTTT. Based on the CDR3 plus reference TRBV28 and TRBJ2-2, the full variable domain is DVKVTQSSRYLVKRTGEKVFLECVQDMDHENMFWYRQDPGLGLRLIYFSYDVKMKEKGDIPEGYSVSREKKERFSLILESASTNQTSMYLCASPSATTGELFFGEGSRLTVL.

The chain is built from TRBV6-5 and TRBJ2-7; D is possibly TRBD1 or TRBD2 (6 bases each). Germline CDR1 and CDR2: MNHEY and SVGAGI. The CDR3 runs to 16 residues. Trimming pared 4 bases from V and 2 bases from J, leaving 18 bases between. In DNA, the CDR3 is TGTGCCAGCAGTTCGCGCGGGACAAAGACTCCCTACGAGCAGTACTTC. It yields the protein CASSSRGTKTPYEQYF.

Only a few counts were recorded for this clonotype. J is TRBJ2-1 and V is TRBV20-1; 12 bases agree with TRBD2. This CDR3 spans 15 amino acids. J lost 3 bases, V lost 5 bases, and 5 bases had no gene match. Germline loops: CDR1 DFQATT, CDR2 SNEGSKA (reference sequence). The CDR3 DNA follows: TGCAGTGCTTCGCTAGCGGGGGGGCTCTACAATGAGCAGTTCTTC. The encoded protein is CSASLAGGLYNEQFF.

The chain links TRBV9 to TRBJ2-1, with D possibly being TRBD2 (7 bases). Germline CDR1 SGDLS, CDR2 YYNGEE. The V end lost 0 bases, the J end lost 6 bases, and 16 bases lay between the germline ends. The CDR3 length is 16 residues. The CDR3 DNA follows: TGTGCCAGCAGCGTAGCTCCGGGGGGCCAAGGCAATGAGCAGTTCTTC. Its protein is CASSVAPGGQGNEQFF. The full variable domain, in which reference TRBV9 and TRBJ2-1 provide the parts outside the CDR3, is DSGVTQTPKHLITATGQRVTLRCSPRSGDLSVYWYQQSLDQGLQFLIQYYNGEERAKGNILERFSAQQFPDLHSELNLSSLELGDSALYFCASSVAPGGQGNEQFFGPGTRLTVL.

This chain links TRBV7-3 with TRBJ2-3; possibly TRBD1 for D (6 bases). From germline, CDR1 is SGHTA and CDR2 FQGTGA. Trimming shortened V by 6 bases and J by 0 bases, and 16 bases separated the two germline ends. The CDR3 extends over 16 amino acids. The DNA of the CDR3 is TGTGCCAGCAGGATCTATAGGGGGTATAGCACAGATACGCAGTATTTT. It translates to CASRIYRGYSTDTQYF. The whole variable domain, remainder taken from reference TRBV7-3 and TRBJ2-3, is GAGVSQTPSNKVTEKGKYVELRCDPISGHTALYWYRQSLGQGPEFLIYFQGTGAADDSGLPNDRFFAVRPEGSVSTLKIQRTERGDSAVYLCASRIYRGYSTDTQYFGPGTRLTVL.

This clonotype was counted ten times or more. The rearrangement uses TRBV7-9 and TRBJ2-5, with 12 positions matching TRBD2. Germline CDR1 reads SEHNR; CDR2 reads FQNEAQ (reference sequence). This CDR3 comprises 16 residues. With 5 bases clipped from V and 0 bases from J, the junction kept 4 bases outside the gene matches. CDR3 sequence (DNA): TGTGCCAGCAGCCGCAGGACTAGCGGGAACCAAGAGACCCAGTACTTC. Translated: CASSRRTSGNQETQYF.

This clonotype has a handful of counts. CDR3 DNA: TGTGCCAGCAGTTTAGGGGGGAGGACCACGAATTCACCCCTCCACTTT. Amino acids: CASSLGGRTTNSPLHF. The rearrangement links TRBV27 to TRBJ1-6, with a possible D match to TRBD1 (5 bases). Germline V lookup: CDR1 MNHEY, CDR2 SMNVEV (reference sequence). This CDR3 comprises 16 residues. Trimming shortened V by 2 bases and J by 7 bases, and 15 bases separated the two germline ends.

Only a few counts were recorded for this clonotype. The chain links TRBV7-3 to TRBJ2-1, with 7 nucleotides matching TRBD1. V shed 0 bases and J 7 bases; nucleotides not matched to a gene: 9. The CDR3 is 16 amino acids. CDR1 and CDR2 (germline): SGHTA, FQGTGA. The CDR3 region is CASSLTLTGNSNEQFF. In nucleotides, the CDR3 is TGTGCCAGCAGCTTAACGTTGACAGGGAATAGTAATGAGCAGTTCTTC.

The CDR3 DNA reads as TGTGCCAGCAGCTCCCAAGAGTACAATGAGCAGTTCTTC. Translating it yields CASSSQEYNEQFF. V and J are TRBV7-6 and TRBJ2-1; D is undetermined. Germline CDR1 is SGHVS and CDR2 is FNYEAQ. V lost 4 bases and J lost 4, with 8 bases in between. CDR3 size: 13 residues.

This clonotype was found many times. The chain couples TRBV6-2 or TRBV6-3 to TRBJ2-1; 7 positions agree with TRBD1. The J segment lost 9 bases and the V segment lost 5 bases, leaving 4 bases of the junction unmatched. Germline V gene lookup returns CDR1 MNHEY and CDR2 SVGEGT. CDR3 size: 12 residues. CDR3 DNA: TGTGCCAGCAGTCAGACAGGGCTTGAGCAGTTCTTC. Protein product: CASSQTGLEQFF.

This clonotype was picked up a small number of times. The V call is TRBV7-2, the J call TRBJ1-5; D is ambiguous. With 2 bases removed from V and 3 bases from J, the gap between germline ends came to 14 bases. Per germline, CDR1 SGHTA and CDR2 FQGNSA. The CDR3 runs to 16 residues. The DNA for the CDR3 is TGTGCCAGCAGCTTATTAACGGGAAGGTTCAATCAGCCCCAGCATTTT. It codes for CASSLLTGRFNQPQHF.

In its sample, this clonotype was seen a few times. The chain employs TRBV28 and TRBJ2-7; TRBD1 agrees at 8 bases. CDR1 MDHEN and CDR2 SYDVKM come from the germline V gene. The CDR3 runs 17 residues. Trimming at V came to 6 bases and at J to 1 base, leaving 14 bases not matched to a gene. The CDR3 DNA sequence: TGTGCCAGCAGGCCCCCCACTTTTGGACAGGGTTCCTACGAGCAGTACTTC. This encodes CASRPPTFGQGSYEQYF.

The chain recombines TRBV4-3 with TRBJ1-1, with D perhaps TRBD1 (5 bases). The CDR3 loop spans 13 amino acids. V was clipped by 2 bases and J by 5 bases, with 9 bases between them. The germline gives CDR1 LGHNA, CDR2 YSLEER. In nucleotides, the CDR3 is TGCGCCAGCAGCCAACAGGGATGGACTGAAGCTTTCTTT. Residues: CASSQQGWTEAFF.

The CDR3 reads CASSQGLAGGPTGELFF. As DNA, the CDR3 is TGTGCCAGCAGCCAAGGACTAGCGGGAGGGCCTACCGGGGAGCTGTTTTTT. The genes are TRBV7-8 and TRBJ2-2, with 15 bases identical to TRBD2. CDR3 length equals 17 residues. Germline CDR1 SGHVS, CDR2 FQNEAQ. Trimming removed 5 bases from V and 5 bases from J; junction bases left unmatched: 6.

This rearrangement joins TRBV9 to TRBJ2-1, with 9 bases aligning to TRBD2. The J call is in doubt because the DNA end fits TRBJ2-7 better. The CDR3 is 17 residues long. Germline CDR1 and CDR2: SGDLS and YYNGEE. The DNA of the CDR3 is TGTGCCAGCAGCGTAGGGGGTAGCGGGGGCTACTCCAATGAGCAGTACTTC. This gives the protein CASSVGGSGGYSNEQYF.

This chain uses TRBV20-1 with TRBJ2-5, with 14 positions matching TRBD2. This CDR3 comprises 19 residues. V was clipped by 5 bases and J by 0 bases; unmatched bases: 14. Germline assignment: CDR1 DFQATT and CDR2 SNEGSKA (reference sequence). The CDR3 bases are TGCAGTGCTGCCGCTCCGGGACTAGCGGGAGCACTGTACCAAGAGACCCAGTACTTC. Translating gives CSAAAPGLAGALYQETQYF.

The rearrangement links TRBV6-2 or TRBV6-3 to TRBJ2-2, with TRBD2 matching over 11 bases. CDR3 length equals 18 residues. Per the germline V gene, CDR1 is MNHEY and CDR2 is SVGEGT. Germline trimming cut 2 bases from V and 1 base from J; bases unmatched to any gene: 6. The CDR3 spells CASSYASGGPRNTGELFF. CDR3 nucleotide sequence: TGTGCCAGCAGTTACGCTAGCGGGGGGCCTAGGAACACCGGGGAGCTGTTTTTT.